This TCR beta chain stems from a study of blood T cells in healthy people across ages. The wider study: The template switching approach captured approximately one barcoded beta molecule for every two T cells.

Germline lookup yields CDR1 DFQATT and CDR2 SNEGSKA (reference sequence). The germline V and J ends were trimmed by 4 bases and 3 bases, with 9 bases remaining between them. This CDR3 contains 13 residues. A J-beta primer mix and a sample-barcoded 5' primer were used in a second PCR of roughly 7 to 12 cycles. TCRdb reprocessed the 5' RACE reads with MiXCR, giving one entry per CDR3 protein. The sample holds about 1,600,000 distinct CDR3 sequences; roughly 45% are singletons and the top ten take 6.5% to 10%. With each sample, at least 5.5 micrograms of total RNA were extracted. Details on this clonotype: Antigen: not known.

Study-wide results and limits: Researchers judged that diversity estimates from one million T cells fell short of true values.

This TCR derives from a woman under 30 in good health. The rearrangement uses TRBV20-1 and TRBJ2-2; D unclear. Sequencing used blood. The CDR3 DNA sequence: TGCAGTGCTATCTCACCGTACACCGGGGAGCTGTTTTTT. It codes for CSAISPYTGELFF.